What follows are 14 T cell receptor beta chains derived from one specimen sequenced in a study of blood T cell repertoires in COVID-19. Sequencing used immunoSEQ multiplex PCR; TCRdb keeps in-frame clones, though not all of them. Of about 100,000 clones listed, roughly 87% were seen once; the top ten hold over 7%. The material sequenced was peripheral blood. Receptor source: a man aged 25 to 45 in a cohort sampled during active COVID-19.

V and J are TRBV3-1 (or the pseudogene TRBV3-2) and TRBJ1-2; the D gene is possibly TRBD1 (6 bases). This CDR3 contains 16 residues. The V and J ends lost 1 base and 7 bases respectively, with 19 bases between them. CDR1 and CDR2 (germline): LGHDT, YNNKEL (reference sequence). Written as DNA, the CDR3 is TGTGCCAGCAGCCAAGGGCCTTCTGCGGGGGGCACTGGCTACACCTTC. The encoded protein is CASSQGPSAGGTGYTF.

The rearrangement joins TRBV3-1 (or the pseudogene TRBV3-2) to TRBJ2-2, with 10 bases that match TRBD1. CDR3 length: 16 residues. Germline V lookup: CDR1 LGHDT, CDR2 YNNKEL (reference sequence). The V and J ends lost 1 base and 5 bases, in that order; junction bases with no gene match: 4. This chain's CDR3 is CASSQGTGGMTGELFF. In nucleotides, the CDR3 is TGTGCCAGCAGCCAAGGGACAGGGGGAATGACCGGGGAGCTGTTTTTT.

The chain links TRBV5-1 to TRBJ1-1, with a tentative D call TRBD1 (6 bases). Looked up from germline, CDR1 is SGHRS and CDR2 is YFSETQ. The CDR3 extends over 14 amino acids. V lost 5 bases and J 1 base, leaving 12 bases between the germline ends. The CDR3 loop is CASSSGVTNTEAFF. As DNA, the CDR3 is TGCGCCAGCAGTTCAGGGGTGACGAACACTGAAGCTTTCTTT. Looking up the rest from reference TRBV5-1 and TRBJ1-1 gives the full variable domain: KAGVTQTPRYLIKTRGQQVTLSCSPISGHRSVSWYQQTPGQGLQFLFEYFSETQRNKGNFPGRFSGRQFSNSRSEMNVSTLELGDSALYLCASSSGVTNTEAFFGQGTRLTVV.

This clone was seen a few times. J is TRBJ2-7 and V is TRBV7-2, with no clear D. CDR3 length: 15 residues. V gave up 1 base and J gave up 1 base, with 11 bases separating them. The germline V gene encodes CDR1 SGHTA and CDR2 FQGNSA. The CDR3 here is CASSLESSYSYEQYF. The CDR3 nucleotides read TGTGCCAGCAGCTTAGAATCCAGTTATTCCTACGAGCAGTACTTC.

The chain couples TRBV6-5 to TRBJ1-1; unclear D gene. Trimming removed 8 bases from V and 6 bases from J, with 7 bases in between. The germline CDR1 and CDR2 sequences are MNHEY and SVGAGI. This CDR3 contains 10 residues. The chain's CDR3 is CASGGSEAFF. The CDR3 DNA sequence: TGTGCCAGCGGAGGATCTGAAGCTTTCTTT.

The chain combines TRBV14 with TRBJ2-5; D is uncertain. The length of the CDR3 is 14 residues. Germline-derived CDR1 and CDR2 are SGHDN and FVKESK. Trimming took off 1 base at V and 1 base at J, with 7 bases between the two ends. The CDR3 loop is CASSQVGFQETQYF. Written as DNA, the CDR3 is TGTGCCAGCAGCCAAGTCGGTTTCCAAGAGACCCAGTACTTC.

The chain has TRBV4-2 and TRBJ2-1; 8 bases agree with TRBD1. The CDR3 is 13 amino acids. In germline, CDR1 is LGHNA, CDR2 YNFKEQ. With V trimmed by 7 bases and J by 6 bases, 5 bases remained unmatched. The CDR3 nucleotides are TGTGCCAGCACCGGACAGGGATTCAATGAGCAGTTCTTC. Translated, it gives CASTGQGFNEQFF.

The chain combines TRBV4-1 with TRBJ2-1; D might be TRBD1 (5 bases). CDR1 is MGHRA and CDR2 is YSYEKL in the germline V gene. This CDR3 has 15 residues. V was trimmed by 1 base and J by 4 bases, leaving 11 bases between them. CDR3 protein: CASSQADSAYNEQFF. The CDR3, as DNA: TGCGCCAGCAGCCAAGCCGACAGTGCGTACAATGAGCAGTTCTTC.

V is TRBV18 and J is TRBJ2-1, with 9 bases identical to TRBD2. There are 15 residues in the CDR3. Germline V gene data show CDR1 as KGHSH and CDR2 as LQKENI. V shed 3 bases, J shed 2 bases, and the junction held 2 bases outside the gene matches. CDR3 coding DNA: TGTGCCAGCTCACCTTTAGCGGGGGCCTACAATGAGCAGTTCTTC. It yields the protein CASSPLAGAYNEQFF.

V and J are TRBV7-9 and TRBJ1-1; 7 bases are shared with TRBD1. V was pared by 1 base and J by 5 bases, with 10 bases of the junction left unmatched. Germline V gene data show CDR1 as SEHNR and CDR2 as FQNEAQ (reference sequence). The CDR3 length is 16 residues. CDR3: CASSLVARGEGTEAFF. CDR3 nucleotides: TGTGCCAGCAGCTTAGTGGCCAGGGGGGAAGGAACTGAAGCTTTCTTT.

This clone has just a few counts. The genes are TRBV5-4 and TRBJ2-1; TRBD2 agrees at 12 bases. V lost 0 bases and J lost 7; bases outside the gene matches: 8. Germline V CDR1 and CDR2: SGHNT, YYREEE (reference sequence). CDR3 size: 17 residues. The CDR3 DNA sequence: TGTGCCAGCAGCTTGGTTCGGGCTAGCGGGGGGGCGAATGAGCAGTTCTTC. Its protein product is CASSLVRASGGANEQFF.

The chain carries TRBV7-2 and TRBJ1-1, with 7 bases matching TRBD1. Per germline, CDR1 SGHTA and CDR2 FQGNSA. The CDR3 loop spans 15 amino acids. After removal of 1 base from V and 0 bases from J, the junction contained 2 bases not matched to a gene. The CDR3 loop reads CASSLEGTVNTEAFF. In DNA, the CDR3 is TGTGCCAGCAGCTTAGAGGGGACAGTGAACACTGAAGCTTTCTTT.

The chain employs TRBV5-4 and TRBJ1-1; no firm D call. V lost 2 bases and J 5 bases, leaving 13 bases between the germline ends. Per the germline V gene, CDR1 is SGHNT and CDR2 is YYREEE (reference sequence). The length of the CDR3 is 14 residues. The CDR3 reads CASSLSGSGTEAFF. CDR3 nucleotides: TGTGCCAGCAGCTTATCCGGGAGCGGGACTGAAGCTTTCTTT.

The chain employs TRBV18 and TRBJ1-3; maybe TRBD1 (5 bases). V was pared by 3 bases and J by 1 base, with 7 bases between. The CDR3 is made up of 14 amino acids. The germline CDR1 and CDR2 sequences are KGHSH and LQKENI. Here the CDR3 reads CASSPAGSGNTIYF. The CDR3, as DNA: TGTGCCAGCTCACCGGCAGGGTCTGGAAACACCATATATTTT.